This T cell receptor (beta chain) was sequenced for a study of T cell changes during pregnancy in multiple sclerosis. This clone has a single count. The method was immunoSEQ multiplex PCR; TCRdb's version includes in-frame clones alone and lacks a portion of them. The data contain fewer than 45,000 clones, under 95% of them singletons. Per germline, CDR1 MDHEN and CDR2 SYDVKM. CDR3 length: 15 amino acids. V was shortened by 4 bases and J by 3 bases, with 13 bases between the two germline ends. Sequenced here: peripheral blood, sampled in the second trimester of pregnancy. The receptor's source is a female donor in good health, enrolled as a control in a pregnancy study. The chain employs TRBV28 and TRBJ1-5; perhaps TRBD1 as D (6 bases). Here the CDR3 DNA reads TGTGCCAGCAGTTCCTACGACAGGATCAATCAGCCCCAGCATTTT. This codes for CASSSYDRINQPQHF.